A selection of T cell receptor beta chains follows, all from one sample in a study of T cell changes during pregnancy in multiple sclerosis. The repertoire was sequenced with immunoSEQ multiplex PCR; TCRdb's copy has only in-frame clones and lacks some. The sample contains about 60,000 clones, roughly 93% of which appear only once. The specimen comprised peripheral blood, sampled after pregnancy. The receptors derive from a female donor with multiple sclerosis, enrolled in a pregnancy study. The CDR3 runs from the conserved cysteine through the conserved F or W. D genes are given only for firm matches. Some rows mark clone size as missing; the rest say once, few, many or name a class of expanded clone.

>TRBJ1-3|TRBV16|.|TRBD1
TGTGCCAGCAGCGGGACAGCCTTCGCCGTTAAACCCTCTGGAAACACCATATATTTT
CASSGTAFAVKPSGNTIYF
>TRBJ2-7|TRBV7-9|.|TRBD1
TGTGCCAGCAGCATAGGAGGGGGGACAGGGACGTACGAGCAGTACTTC
CASSIGGGTGTYEQYF
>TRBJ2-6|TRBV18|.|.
TGTGCCAGCTCACCACTTCGCTCTGGGGCCAACGTCCTGACTTTC
CASSPLRSGANVLTF
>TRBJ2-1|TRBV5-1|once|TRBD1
TGCGCCAGCAGCTTGAGGGGTTTAGGGCGGGACAGGGGGTTTCATGAGCAGTTCTTC
CASSLRGLGRDRGFHEQFF
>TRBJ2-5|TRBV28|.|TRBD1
TGTGCCAGCAGTGTGACAGGGGCGTGGGGGACCCAGTACTTC
CASSVTGAWGTQYF
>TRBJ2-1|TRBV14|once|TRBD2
TGTGCCAGCAGCCAGTTCGGACTAGCGGAATCCTACAATGAGCAGTTCTTC
CASSQFGLAESYNEQFF
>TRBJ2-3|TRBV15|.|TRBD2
TGTGCCACCAGCAGAGATAAAACTAGCGGGAGGAGCACAGATACGCAGTATTTT
CATSRDKTSGRSTDTQYF
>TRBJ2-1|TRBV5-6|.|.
TGTGCCAGCACTAGAGAAAACAATGAGCAGTTCTTC
CASTRENNEQFF
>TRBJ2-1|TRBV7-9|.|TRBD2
TGTGCCAGCAGCTTAGAGCGGGAGCTCCTATATGAGCAGTTCTTC
CASSLERELLYEQFF
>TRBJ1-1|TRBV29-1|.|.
TGCAGCGTTGAAGAGGGGGGAGGCACTGAAGCTTTCTTT
CSVEEGGGTEAFF
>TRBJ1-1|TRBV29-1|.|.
TGCAGCGTTATACTTTTTGGCACTGAAGCTTTCTTT
CSVILFGTEAFF
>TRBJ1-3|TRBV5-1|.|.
TGCGCCAGCAGCTTGGGCAGACTTTCTGGAAACACCATATATTTT
CASSLGRLSGNTIYF
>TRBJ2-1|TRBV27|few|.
TGTGCCAGTTCGAGCGGGCTTTACAATGAGCAGTTCTTC
CASSSGLYNEQFF
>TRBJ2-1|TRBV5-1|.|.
TGCGCCAGCAGCTTGGCACAGGGATACAATGAGCAGTTCTTC
CASSLAQGYNEQFF
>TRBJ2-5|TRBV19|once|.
TGTGCCAGTAGCCCCACGGGACTCCAAGAGACCCAGTACTTC
CASSPTGLQETQYF
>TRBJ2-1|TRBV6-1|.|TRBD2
TGTGCCAGCAGTGAAGACGTAGCGGGGCGGTTCCGCCTCTTC
CASSEDVAGRFRLF
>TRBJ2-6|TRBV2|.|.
TGTGCCAGCAGTGTTCGGCAGGCCCCTCTTGGGGCCAACGTCCTGACTTTC
CASSVRQAPLGANVLTF
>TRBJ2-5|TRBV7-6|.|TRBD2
TGTGCCAGCAGCTTAGCCCCCGGGAGCGGGAGCGCAGAGACCCAGTACTTC
CASSLAPGSGSAETQYF
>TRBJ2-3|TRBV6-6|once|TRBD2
TGTGCCAGCAGAGACCCGGGACTAGCGGGACCAGATACGCAGTATTTT
CASRDPGLAGPDTQYF
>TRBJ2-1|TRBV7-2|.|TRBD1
TGTGCCAGCAGCCCTTTAGGACAGGGGCACAATGAGCAGTTCTTC
CASSPLGQGHNEQFF
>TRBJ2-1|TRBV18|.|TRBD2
TGTGCCAGCTCACCACAGCCGGTGGGAGGGGTGAGCACCTCCTACAATGAGCAGTTCTTC
CASSPQPVGGVSTSYNEQFF
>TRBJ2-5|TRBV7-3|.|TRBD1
TGTGCCAGCAGCTCGGGACAGGGTGGGGAGACCCAGTACTTC
CASSSGQGGETQYF
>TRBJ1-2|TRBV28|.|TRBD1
TGTGCCAGCACCCGTGGGGGGACAGGGGGCGCGGGTGGCTATGGCTACACCTTC
CASTRGGTGGAGGYGYTF
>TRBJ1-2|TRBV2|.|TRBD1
TGTGCCAGTTGGGACAGCATTAACTATGGCTACACCTTC
CASWDSINYGYTF
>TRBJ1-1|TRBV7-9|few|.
TGTGCCAGCAGCTTAGTTGGGGGGACTGTGGCGGACGGGGCTTTCTTT
CASSLVGGTVADGAFF
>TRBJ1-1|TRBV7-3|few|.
TGTGCCAGCAGCCGCGACATTAACACTGAAGCTTTCTTT
CASSRDINTEAFF
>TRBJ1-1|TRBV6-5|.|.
TGTGCCAGCAGAGACAGGACCCGGAAGGCTTTCTTT
CASRDRTRKAFF
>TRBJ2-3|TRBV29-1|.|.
TGCAGCGTTGACACAGGCACAGATACGCAGTATTTT
CSVDTGTDTQYF